Reported below is one T cell receptor beta chain. The CDR3 is 14 residues long. V lost 3 bases and J lost 11, with 17 bases in between. Germline lookup yields CDR1 MGHRA and CDR2 YSYEKL. This record comes from a study of T cells after somatic rescue of genetic block. TCRdb's table, derived via immunoSEQ multiplex PCR, lists solely in-frame clones and lacks some. The sample shows 68,000 or so clones, roughly 92% of them seen only once. The sample comprised peripheral blood mononuclear cells (PBMCs). The V and J genes are TRBV4-1 and TRBJ2-1, with D perhaps TRBD2 (6 bases). The sequence came from a man in his forties or fifties. In DNA form, the CDR3 reads TGCGCCAGCAGCCAGGAGAGACTAGAGGGTAAGCAGTTCTTC. This codes for CASSQERLEGKQFF.